These T cell receptor beta chains were read from a single sample in a study of blood T cell repertoires in COVID-19. The data were produced by immunoSEQ multiplex PCR, yet TCRdb's version contains in-frame clones alone and is incomplete. The data hold tens of thousands of clones, with roughly three quarters observed a single time. Sequencing was carried out using peripheral blood. The receptors stem from a man between 65 and 80 years old with acute or convalescent COVID-19. The CDR3 runs from the conserved cysteine through the conserved F or W. The D gene is left open where the match is weak. A row's size may be missing; if present it is once, few, many or a size class.

V gene,clone size,D gene,J gene,CDR3 DNA,CDR3 protein
TRBV9,.,TRBD2,TRBJ2-5,TGTGCCAGCAGCGTAGCGGCTAGCGGGAGTGGAGAGACCCAGTACTTC,CASSVAASGSGETQYF
TRBV7-9,.,TRBD1,TRBJ2-7,TGTGCCCTCGGGCGGACAGGGATCAACGAGCAGTACTTC,CALGRTGINEQYF
TRBV6-4,.,.,TRBJ1-6,TGTGCCAGCAGTTCCTCAGGCTTTTCACCCCTCCACTTT,CASSSSGFSPLHF
TRBV7-9,few,.,TRBJ1-1,TGTGCCAGCAGTCTAGGGGCGGCTGAAGCTTTCTTT,CASSLGAAEAFF
TRBV9,.,.,TRBJ2-7,TGTGCCAGCAGCCCCCGGAGGGGCTCCTACGAGCAGTACTTC,CASSPRRGSYEQYF
TRBV28,.,.,TRBJ2-7,TGTGCCAGCAGTTCGACAACTTGGGAGCAGTACTTC,CASSSTTWEQYF
TRBV5-4,.,.,TRBJ2-1,TGTGCCAGCAGCTTCTCTGGCACAGGGTACAATGAGCAGTTCTTC,CASSFSGTGYNEQFF
TRBV19,few,TRBD1,TRBJ1-2,TGTGCCAGTAGTTTACGGACAGGGTACGGCTACACCTTC,CASSLRTGYGYTF
TRBV10-1,once,.,TRBJ2-5,TGCGCCAGCAGTGAACGGAGTCTGGGGCCCGAGACCCAGTACTTC,CASSERSLGPETQYF
TRBV10-3,few,.,TRBJ1-2,TGTGCCATCAGTGAGCCCCAAGGGGGAAACTATGGCTACACCTTC,CAISEPQGGNYGYTF
TRBV18,.,TRBD1,TRBJ2-5,TGTGCCAGCTCACCCCGCCTACAGGGGGCTGAGACCCAGTACTTC,CASSPRLQGAETQYF
TRBV14,.,TRBD1,TRBJ1-6,TGTGCCAGCAGCCTCGGGGGACAGGGAAGATCACCCCTCCACTTT,CASSLGGQGRSPLHF
TRBV2,.,TRBD1,TRBJ2-7,TGTGCCAGCCTTGGGGGACAGGGGGAGAGGCAGTACTTC,CASLGGQGERQYF
TRBV6-6,few,.,TRBJ2-7,TGTGCCACGTGGACTGACATCTACGAGCAGTACTTC,CATWTDIYEQYF
TRBV27,.,.,TRBJ2-6,TGTGCCAGCAGTTGGAACGGGGGGGACAGCTCTGGGGCCAACGTCCTGACTTTC,CASSWNGGDSSGANVLTF
TRBV11-2,.,.,TRBJ2-2,TGTGCCAGCAGCCTAAACAGGGATGGGACCGGGGAGCTGTTTTTT,CASSLNRDGTGELFF
TRBV9,.,TRBD2,TRBJ2-7,TGTGCCAGCAGCGGCGGACTAGCGGGGTACGAGCAGTACTTC,CASSGGLAGYEQYF
TRBV28,medium-sized,TRBD1,TRBJ1-2,TGTGCCAGCAGGCTCGGACAGGGGGCGGATGGCTACACCTTC,CASRLGQGADGYTF
TRBV15,.,.,TRBJ1-1,TGTGCCACCAGCAGAGATCTGTCGGAGGAAGCTTTCTTT,CATSRDLSEEAFF
TRBV5-1,.,TRBD2,TRBJ2-2,TGCGCCAGCAGCTTGGTGGCGGGAGGGAACACCGGGGAGCTGTTTTTT,CASSLVAGGNTGELFF
TRBV7-2,many,.,TRBJ2-3,TGTGCCAGCAGCGCCCAGAGCGCAGATACGCAGTATTTT,CASSAQSADTQYF
TRBV19,.,.,TRBJ1-5,TGTGCCAGTAGGGTACAGGGTGTCAGCAATCAGCCCCAGCATTTT,CASRVQGVSNQPQHF
TRBV25-1,.,TRBD1,TRBJ1-4,TGTGCCAGCAGTGGACAGGGCGGGATCGGGGTGTTTTTT,CASSGQGGIGVFF
TRBV24-1,.,.,TRBJ2-2,TGTGCCTCCGCCGGCGGCCCCAACACCGGGGAGCTGTTTTTT,CASAGGPNTGELFF
TRBV27,few,.,TRBJ1-1,TGTGCCAGCAGGGGATACAGGGTGAACACTGAAGCTTTCTTT,CASRGYRVNTEAFF
TRBV10-3,few,TRBD2,TRBJ2-2,TGTGCCATCAGAGAAGCGGGAGGGGGCACCGGGGAGCTGTTTTTT,CAIREAGGGTGELFF
TRBV28,.,TRBD2,TRBJ2-2,TGTGCCAGCGGCAGCGGGGGTTTCAACACCGAGGAGCTGTTTTTT,CASGSGGFNTEELFF
TRBV27,.,TRBD1,TRBJ2-2,TGTGCCAGCAGTTCAGGGGGCCCCGGGGAGCTGTTTTTT,CASSSGGPGELFF
TRBV28,.,.,TRBJ1-2,TGTGCCAGCAGTTCCGCGGCAAGGGACAAGGCGCATGGCTACACCTTC,CASSSAARDKAHGYTF
TRBV5-1,.,.,TRBJ2-1,TGCGCCAGCAGCTGGGGGGACCAAAGTTACAATGAGCAGTTCTTC,CASSWGDQSYNEQFF
TRBV27,.,TRBD1,TRBJ1-6,TGTGCCAGCAGATTTACCCAGGGGGCCAATTCACCCCTCCACTTT,CASRFTQGANSPLHF
TRBV6-5,.,TRBD1,TRBJ2-7,TGTGCCAGCAGTCCTGCGACAGGGGCGTCTCGCGAGCAGTACTTC,CASSPATGASREQYF
TRBV27,.,TRBD1,TRBJ2-7,TGTGCCAGCAGTTTATATCCCGGGACAGGGGTCTACGAGCAGTACTTC,CASSLYPGTGVYEQYF
TRBV7-9,.,TRBD1,TRBJ2-7,TGTGCCAGCAGCTTGATCGGACAGGGGGCGCGAGAGCAGTACTTC,CASSLIGQGAREQYF
TRBV28,.,TRBD2,TRBJ2-1,TGTGCCAGCAGTACCGGGACTATCAATGAGCAGTTCTTC,CASSTGTINEQFF